The clone carrying this T cell receptor beta chain was detected only a few times. Its target is unknown. These data are taken from a study of T-cell memory formation after mild COVID-19. Broader study findings: Specificity for SARS-CoV-2 was not confirmed among the second-wave clones peaking on day 37. Balance between CD4 and CD8 was seen in clones contracting day 15 to 85, and a CD4+ lean was seen in later expanders.

Per germline, CDR1 MNHEY and CDR2 SVGAGI. After removal of 6 bases from V and 5 bases from J, the junction contained 9 bases not matched to a gene. CDR3 length equals 16 residues. Using its own MiXCR run on the 5' RACE reads, TCRdb lists one record per CDR3 protein. The sample yields 550,000 to 700,000 distinct CDR3 sequences, approximately 19% seen once. V usage is TRBV6-5 and J usage is TRBJ2-2; 10 bases are a match to TRBD1. This clonotype was obtained from an adult woman who had mild COVID-19 (a few samples of this study predate the infection). Cell type and time point are not known. Material: PBMCs or a T cell subset sorted from them (not recorded which). CDR3: CASRTGTGVLTGELFF. The DNA of the CDR3 is TGTGCCAGCAGGACCGGGACAGGGGTTTTGACCGGGGAGCTGTTTTTT.